This T cell receptor (beta chain) originates from a study of T cell clonotyping in hematopoietic cell transplantation. This clone was picked up one time. The protocol was immunoSEQ multiplex PCR, while the TCRdb copy is restricted to in-frame clones and leaves out a portion. The table has fewer than 25,000 clones, approximately 75% seen once; the top ten hold about a sixth. Described time point: recipient sample about 28 days before transplant, after cytoreduction. The length of the CDR3 is 13 residues. The V gene's germline CDR1 is GTSNPN and CDR2 SVGIG (reference sequence). The germline V and J ends were trimmed by 4 bases and 1 base, with 10 bases remaining between them.

The sequencing here drew on peripheral blood mononuclear cells, taken before stem cell transplant. The chain links TRBV30 to TRBJ1-1; D ambiguous. The receptor was derived from a man in his 60s with acute myeloid leukemia. Some clones in this sample may be carry-over from other donors' samples. The CDR3 DNA is TGTGCCTGGAACAGAGTACAGAACACTGAAGCTTTCTTT. It specifies CAWNRVQNTEAFF.